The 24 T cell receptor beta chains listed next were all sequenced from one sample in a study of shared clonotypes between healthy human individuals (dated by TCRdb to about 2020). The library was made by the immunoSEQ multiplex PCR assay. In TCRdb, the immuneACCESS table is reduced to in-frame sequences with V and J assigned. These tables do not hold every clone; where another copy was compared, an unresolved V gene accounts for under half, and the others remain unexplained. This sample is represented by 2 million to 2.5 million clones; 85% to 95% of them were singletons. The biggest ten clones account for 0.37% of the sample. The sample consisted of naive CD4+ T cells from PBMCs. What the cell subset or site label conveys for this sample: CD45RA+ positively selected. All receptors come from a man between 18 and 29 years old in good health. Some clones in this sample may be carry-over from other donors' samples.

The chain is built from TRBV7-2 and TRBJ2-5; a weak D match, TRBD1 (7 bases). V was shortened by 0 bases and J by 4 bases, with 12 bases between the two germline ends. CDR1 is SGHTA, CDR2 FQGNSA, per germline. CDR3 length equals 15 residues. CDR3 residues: CASSLASRGAETQYF. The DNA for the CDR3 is TGTGCCAGCAGCTTAGCTTCCAGGGGGGCAGAGACCCAGTACTTC.

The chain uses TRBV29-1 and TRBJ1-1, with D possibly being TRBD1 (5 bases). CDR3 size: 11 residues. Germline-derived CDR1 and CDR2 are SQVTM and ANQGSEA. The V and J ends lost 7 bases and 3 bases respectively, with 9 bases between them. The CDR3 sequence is CSARGYTEAFF. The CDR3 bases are TGCAGCGCCCGGGGGTACACTGAAGCTTTCTTT.

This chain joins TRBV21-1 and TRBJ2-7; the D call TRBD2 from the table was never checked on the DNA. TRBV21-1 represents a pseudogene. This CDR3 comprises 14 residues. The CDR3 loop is CARSLAGRTGEQYF. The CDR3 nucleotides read TGTGCCAGATCACTAGCGGGACGGACGGGGGAGCAGTACTTC.

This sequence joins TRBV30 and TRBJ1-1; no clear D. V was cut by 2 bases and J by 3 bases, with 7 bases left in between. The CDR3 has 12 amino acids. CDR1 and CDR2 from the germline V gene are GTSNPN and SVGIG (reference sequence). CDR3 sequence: CAWSRLHTEAFF. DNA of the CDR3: TGTGCCTGGAGTCGTTTGCACACTGAAGCTTTCTTT.

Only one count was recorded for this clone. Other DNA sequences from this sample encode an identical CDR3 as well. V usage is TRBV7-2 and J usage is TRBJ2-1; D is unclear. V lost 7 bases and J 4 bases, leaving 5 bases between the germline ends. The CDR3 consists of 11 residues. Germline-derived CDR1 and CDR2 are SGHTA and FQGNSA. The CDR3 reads CASTEYNEQFF. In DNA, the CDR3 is TGTGCCAGCACGGAATACAATGAGCAGTTCTTC.

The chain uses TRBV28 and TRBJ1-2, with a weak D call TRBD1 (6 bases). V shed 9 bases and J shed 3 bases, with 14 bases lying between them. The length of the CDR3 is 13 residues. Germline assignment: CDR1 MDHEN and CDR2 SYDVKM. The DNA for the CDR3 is TGTGCCAGTCTTAAGCCAGGGGACTATGGCTACACCTTC. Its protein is CASLKPGDYGYTF.

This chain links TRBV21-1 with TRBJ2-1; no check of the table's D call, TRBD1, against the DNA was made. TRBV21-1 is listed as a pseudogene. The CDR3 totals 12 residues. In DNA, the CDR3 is TGTGCCAGCAGCAAAGGGGGCCCTGAGCAGTTCTTC. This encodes CASSKGGPEQFF.

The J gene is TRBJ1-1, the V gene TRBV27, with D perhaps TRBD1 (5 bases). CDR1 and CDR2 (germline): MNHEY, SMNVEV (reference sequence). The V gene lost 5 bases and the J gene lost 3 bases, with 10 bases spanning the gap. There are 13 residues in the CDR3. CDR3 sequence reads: CASSQTDYTEAFF. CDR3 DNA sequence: TGTGCCAGCAGTCAGACAGATTACACTGAAGCTTTCTTT.

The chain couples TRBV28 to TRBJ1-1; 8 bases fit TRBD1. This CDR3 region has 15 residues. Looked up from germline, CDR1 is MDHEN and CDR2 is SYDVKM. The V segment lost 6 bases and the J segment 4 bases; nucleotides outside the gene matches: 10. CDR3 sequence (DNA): TGTGCCAGCAGCCAGGCAGGGGGCGTCAGCACTGAAGCTTTCTTT. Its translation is CASSQAGGVSTEAFF. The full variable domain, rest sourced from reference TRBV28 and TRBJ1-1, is DVKVTQSSRYLVKRTGEKVFLECVQDMDHENMFWYRQDPGLGLRLIYFSYDVKMKEKGDIPEGYSVSREKKERFSLILESASTNQTSMYLCASSQAGGVSTEAFFGQGTRLTVV.

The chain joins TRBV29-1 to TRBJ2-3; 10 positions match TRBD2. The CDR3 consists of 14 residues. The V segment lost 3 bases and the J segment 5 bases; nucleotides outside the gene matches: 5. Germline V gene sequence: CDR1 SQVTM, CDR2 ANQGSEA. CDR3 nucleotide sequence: TGCAGCGTTGAGCTAGCGGGAGTTCTAGATACGCAGTATTTT. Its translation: CSVELAGVLDTQYF.

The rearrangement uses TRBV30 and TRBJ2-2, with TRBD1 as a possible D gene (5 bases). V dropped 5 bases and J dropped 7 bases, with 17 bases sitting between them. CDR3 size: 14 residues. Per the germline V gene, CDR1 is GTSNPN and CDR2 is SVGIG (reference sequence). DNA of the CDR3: TGTGCCTGGCTCCAAGACAGAGTTTACGGGGAGCTGTTTTTT. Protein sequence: CAWLQDRVYGELFF.

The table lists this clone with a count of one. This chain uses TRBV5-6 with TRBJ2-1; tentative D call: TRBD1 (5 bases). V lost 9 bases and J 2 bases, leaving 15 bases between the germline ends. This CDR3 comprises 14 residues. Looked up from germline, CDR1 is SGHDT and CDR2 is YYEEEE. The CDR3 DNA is TGTGCCACTTCTAGGGGCAGAACCTACAATGAGCAGTTCTTC. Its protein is CATSRGRTYNEQFF.

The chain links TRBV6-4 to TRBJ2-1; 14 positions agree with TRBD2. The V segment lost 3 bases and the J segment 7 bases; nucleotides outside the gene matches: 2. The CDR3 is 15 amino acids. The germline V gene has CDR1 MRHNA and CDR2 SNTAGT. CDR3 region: CASSEGLAGVNEQFF. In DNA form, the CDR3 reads TGTGCCAGCAGTGAGGGACTAGCGGGAGTAAATGAGCAGTTCTTC.

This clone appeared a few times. CDR3 residues: CASSDDTEAFF. The CDR3 nucleotides read TGTGCCAGCAGTGATGACACTGAAGCTTTCTTT. The chain recombines TRBV28 with TRBJ1-1; D gene uncertain. Germline loops: CDR1 MDHEN, CDR2 SYDVKM. The CDR3 covers 11 residues. The germline V and J ends were trimmed by 5 bases and 3 bases, with 4 bases remaining between them.

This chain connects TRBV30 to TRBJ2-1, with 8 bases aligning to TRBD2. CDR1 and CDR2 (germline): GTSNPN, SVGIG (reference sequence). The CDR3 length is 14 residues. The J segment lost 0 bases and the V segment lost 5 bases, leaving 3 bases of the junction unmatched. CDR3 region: CAWSSGSSYNEQFF. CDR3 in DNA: TGTGCCTGGTCCAGCGGGAGCTCCTACAATGAGCAGTTCTTC.

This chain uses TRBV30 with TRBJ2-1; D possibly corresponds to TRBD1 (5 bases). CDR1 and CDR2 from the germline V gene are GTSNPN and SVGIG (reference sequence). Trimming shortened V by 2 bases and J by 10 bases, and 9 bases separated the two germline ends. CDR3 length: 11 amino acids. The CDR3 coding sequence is TGTGCCTGGAGTTCGACAGTGGAGCAGTTCTTC. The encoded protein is CAWSSTVEQFF.

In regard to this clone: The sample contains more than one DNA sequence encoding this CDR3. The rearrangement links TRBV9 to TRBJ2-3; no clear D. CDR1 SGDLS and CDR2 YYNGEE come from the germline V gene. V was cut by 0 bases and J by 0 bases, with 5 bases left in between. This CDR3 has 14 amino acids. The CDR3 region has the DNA TGTGCCAGCAGCGTAGTTCCTAGCACAGATACGCAGTATTTT. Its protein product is CASSVVPSTDTQYF.

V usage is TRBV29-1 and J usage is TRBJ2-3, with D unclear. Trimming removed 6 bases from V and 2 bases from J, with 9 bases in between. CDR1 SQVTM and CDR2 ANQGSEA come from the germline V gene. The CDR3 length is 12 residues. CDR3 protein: CSVDPHTDTQYF. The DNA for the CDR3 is TGCAGCGTAGACCCACACACAGATACGCAGTATTTT.

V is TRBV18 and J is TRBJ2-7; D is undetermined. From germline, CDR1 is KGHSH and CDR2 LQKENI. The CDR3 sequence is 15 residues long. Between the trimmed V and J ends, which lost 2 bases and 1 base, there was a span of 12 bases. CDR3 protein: CASSPGRAVSYEQYF. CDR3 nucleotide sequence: TGTGCCAGCTCACCAGGTCGGGCAGTATCCTACGAGCAGTACTTC.

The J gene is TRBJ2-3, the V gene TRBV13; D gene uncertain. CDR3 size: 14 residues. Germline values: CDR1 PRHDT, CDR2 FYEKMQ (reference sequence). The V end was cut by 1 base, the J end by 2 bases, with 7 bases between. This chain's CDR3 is CASSLVTNTDTQYF. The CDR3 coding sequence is TGTGCCAGCAGCTTAGTTACTAACACAGATACGCAGTATTTT.

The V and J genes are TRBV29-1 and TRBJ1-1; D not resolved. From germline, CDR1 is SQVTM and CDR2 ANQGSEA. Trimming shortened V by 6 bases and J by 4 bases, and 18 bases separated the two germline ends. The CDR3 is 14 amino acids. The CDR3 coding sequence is TGCAGCGTCTCAAATCGGGTTATCGGCACTGAAGCTTTCTTT. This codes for CSVSNRVIGTEAFF. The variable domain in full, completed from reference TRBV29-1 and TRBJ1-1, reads SAVISQKPSRDICQRGTSLTIQCQVDSQVTMMFWYRQQPGQSLTLIATANQGSEATYESGFVIDKFPISRPNLTFSTLTVSNMSPEDSSIYLCSVSNRVIGTEAFFGQGTRLTVV.

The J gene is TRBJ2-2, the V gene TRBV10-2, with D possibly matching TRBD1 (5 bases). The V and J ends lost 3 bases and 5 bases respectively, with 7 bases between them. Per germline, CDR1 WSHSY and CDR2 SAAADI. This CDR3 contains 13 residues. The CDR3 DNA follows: TGCGCCAGCAGTGACCCAGGGACCGGGGAGCTGTTTTTT. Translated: CASSDPGTGELFF.

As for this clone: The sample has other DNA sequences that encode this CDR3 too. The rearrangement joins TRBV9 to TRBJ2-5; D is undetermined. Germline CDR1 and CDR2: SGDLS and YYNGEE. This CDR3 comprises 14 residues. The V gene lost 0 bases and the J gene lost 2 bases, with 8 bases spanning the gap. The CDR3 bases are TGTGCCAGCAGCGTAGGAGCGTCTCAAGAGACCCAGTACTTC. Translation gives CASSVGASQETQYF. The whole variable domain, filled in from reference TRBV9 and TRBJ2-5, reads DSGVTQTPKHLITATGQRVTLRCSPRSGDLSVYWYQQSLDQGLQFLIQYYNGEERAKGNILERFSAQQFPDLHSELNLSSLELGDSALYFCASSVGASQETQYFGPGTRLLVL.

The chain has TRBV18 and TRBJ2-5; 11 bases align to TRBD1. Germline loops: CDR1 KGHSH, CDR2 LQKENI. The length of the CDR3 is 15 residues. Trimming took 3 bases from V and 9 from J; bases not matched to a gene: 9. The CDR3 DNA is TGTGCCAGCTCACCTACGGGACAGGGGGATTCGCCCCAGTACTTC. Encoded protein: CASSPTGQGDSPQYF.